What follows are 28 T cell receptor beta chains derived from one specimen sequenced in a study of CD8+CD57+ T cells in acquired aplastic anemia. Genomic DNA provided the template from which TCR beta VDJ and CDR3 profiles were obtained. Each CDR3 protein gets one entry after TCRdb re-called the reads with MiXCR. This repertoire shows about 68,000 distinct CDR3 sequences, under 65% found once; its top ten account for about 8.3%. Sequencing was performed on sorted CD4+, CD8+, or CD8+CD57+ T cells (not recorded which) from PBMCs. These receptors all stem from a human donor in good health, serving as a control.

Ten or more counts support this clonotype. The chain joins TRBV12-3 or TRBV12-4 to TRBJ1-2; D uncertain. Trimming removed 6 bases from V and 7 bases from J, with 24 bases in between. The CDR3 spans 16 residues. CDR3 sequence: CASRPRIGFGRSGYTF. As DNA, the CDR3 is TGTGCCAGCAGACCCCGGATAGGTTTTGGTCGTAGTGGCTACACCTTC.

In this sample, this clonotype turned up many times. Germline is not matched at one junction end, which may reflect a read error. The chain couples TRBV29-1 to TRBJ2-2; TRBD2 aligns across 7 bases. This CDR3 comprises 15 residues. The germline V gene encodes CDR1 SQVTM and CDR2 ANQGSEA. The CDR3 bases are TGCAGCGCTGAAGTTGGCGGGAGAGGTACCGGGGAGCTGTTTTTT. Protein product: CSAEVGGRGTGELFF.

This clonotype was recorded at least ten times. The chain combines TRBV5-6 with TRBJ2-1, with 9 bases fitting TRBD2. Germline values: CDR1 SGHDT, CDR2 YYEEEE. V shed 2 bases and J 6 bases; nucleotides not matched to a gene: 3. CDR3 length equals 14 residues. The CDR3 coding sequence is TGTGCCAGCAGCTTCTCTAGCGGGGCCAATGAGCAGTTCTTC. It is translated as CASSFSSGANEQFF.

This clonotype has a handful of counts. The genes are TRBV29-1 and TRBJ2-5, with D unclear. The J call may be incorrect, as the DNA end agrees better with TRBJ2-1. The germline gives CDR1 SQVTM, CDR2 ANQGSEA. The CDR3 consists of 11 residues. CDR3 in amino acids: CSVEEQREQFF. As DNA, the CDR3 is TGCAGCGTTGAAGAACAACGAGAGCAGTTCTTC.

The CDR3 spells CASTTAGYSGANVLTF. In DNA form, the CDR3 reads TGCGCCAGCACCACGGCGGGATATTCTGGGGCCAACGTCCTGACTTTC. The chain couples TRBV4-1 to TRBJ2-6; D is possibly TRBD2 (6 bases). Germline V gene sequence: CDR1 MGHRA, CDR2 YSYEKL. Trimming pared 7 bases from V and 1 base from J, leaving 14 bases between. The CDR3 contains 16 residues.

In its sample, this clonotype was seen many times. This sequence joins TRBV9 and TRBJ2-2; a possible D gene is TRBD1 (6 bases). The germline V gene has CDR1 SGDLS and CDR2 YYNGEE. V was shortened by 1 base and J by 7 bases, with 11 bases between the two germline ends. This CDR3 contains 14 residues. Written as DNA, the CDR3 is TGTGCCAGCAGCGTAAACAGGGCTATCGGGGAGCTGTTTTTT. Amino acid sequence: CASSVNRAIGELFF.

The genes are TRBV2 and TRBJ1-6, with a weak D call TRBD1 (6 bases). The CDR3 loop spans 14 amino acids. The germline V gene has CDR1 SNHLY and CDR2 FYNNEI. Trimming cost V 7 bases and J 7 bases, with 14 bases left between them. The CDR3 reads CASTRRGNNSPLHF. In nucleotides, the CDR3 is TGTGCCAGCACCCGGAGGGGGAACAATTCACCCCTCCACTTT.

This clonotype was seen many times. The chain carries TRBV12-3 or TRBV12-4 and TRBJ2-5; 7 bases agree with TRBD1. CDR3 length: 13 residues. V lost 6 bases to trimming and J lost 5 bases; unmatched junction nucleotides: 6. The DNA for the CDR3 is TGTGCCAGCAGAACGACAGGGTACGAGACCCAGTACTTC. It specifies CASRTTGYETQYF.

This clonotype showed up many times. The chain has TRBV20-1 and TRBJ1-1; the D is unclear. The CDR3 totals 12 residues. Germline-derived CDR1 and CDR2 are DFQATT and SNEGSKA (reference sequence). Trimming removed 3 bases at V and 11 bases at J, with 16 bases between. The DNA of the CDR3 is TGCAGTGCTAGCATTCAGTTTCCCGACGCTTTCTTT. As protein: CSASIQFPDAFF.

At least ten counts were recorded for this clonotype. J is TRBJ2-2 and V is TRBV2, with a weak D call TRBD2 (5 bases). V dropped 9 bases and J dropped 3 bases, with 11 bases sitting between them. Per germline, CDR1 SNHLY and CDR2 FYNNEI. The CDR3 is made up of 13 amino acids. The CDR3 loop is CAREAEDTGELFF. In DNA, the CDR3 is TGTGCCAGGGAGGCGGAGGACACCGGGGAGCTGTTTTTT.

The chain carries TRBV2 and TRBJ2-5; 8 nucleotides line up with TRBD1. Germline V gene lookup returns CDR1 SNHLY and CDR2 FYNNEI. CDR3 length equals 16 residues. V shed 3 bases, J shed 7 bases, and the junction held 13 bases outside the gene matches. The CDR3 DNA follows: TGTGCCAGCAGTGAGGTGGCAGGGGGCATACAGGGGACCCAGTACTTC. This translates into CASSEVAGGIQGTQYF.

This chain joins TRBV7-9 and TRBJ2-5; D uncertain. CDR1 and CDR2 (germline): SEHNR, FQNEAQ (reference sequence). V was trimmed by 3 bases and J by 7 bases, leaving 6 bases between them. The CDR3 totals 11 residues. For the CDR3, the DNA is TGTGCCAGCAGCTTTGACGCGACCCAGTACTTC. Translated, it gives CASSFDATQYF.

This clonotype was observed at least ten times. The rearrangement joins TRBV27 to TRBJ2-5; D is uncertain. The CDR3 has 13 residues. Trimming shortened V by 3 bases and J by 5 bases, and 10 bases separated the two germline ends. Looked up from germline, CDR1 is MNHEY and CDR2 is SMNVEV (reference sequence). This CDR3 reads CASSLGYSETQYF. The CDR3 nucleotides read TGTGCCAGCAGTTTGGGGTACTCGGAGACCCAGTACTTC.

Turning to this clonotype: Sequence at one end of the junction differs from germline and may be a read error. The V and J genes are TRBV25-1 and TRBJ2-7; TRBD1 matches 10 bases. CDR1 and CDR2 from the germline V gene are MGHDK and SYGVNS. The CDR3 is 13 amino acids. CDR3 region: CASSAGQGFEQYF. CDR3 DNA: TGTGCCAGTAGTGCGGGACAGGGGTTCGAGCAGTACTTC.

This clonotype was seen ten or more times. The chain links TRBV6-2 or TRBV6-3 to TRBJ1-1; 10 bases map to TRBD1. The junction had 9 bases not matched to a gene; V was cut back by 6 bases and J by 5 bases. The V gene's germline CDR1 is MNHEY and CDR2 SVGEGT. There are 15 residues in the CDR3. The CDR3 sequence: CASRGTGVLRTEAFF. The DNA for the CDR3 is TGTGCCAGCAGAGGGACAGGGGTTTTGCGAACTGAAGCTTTCTTT.

This clonotype was counted many times. J is TRBJ2-1 and V is TRBV12-3 or TRBV12-4, with 8 nucleotides matching TRBD2. The ends lost 3 bases at V and 8 bases at J; junction bases unmatched: 9. This CDR3 region has 15 residues. CDR3 amino acids: CASSFRSGSSDEQFF. The CDR3, as DNA: TGTGCCAGCAGTTTTCGGAGCGGGAGTTCAGATGAGCAGTTCTTC.

This clonotype occurred many times. The chain joins TRBV27 to TRBJ1-1; TRBD1 agrees at 8 bases. V lost 3 bases, J lost 3 bases, and 6 bases stayed unmatched. From germline, CDR1 is MNHEY and CDR2 SMNVEV (reference sequence). This CDR3 has 15 amino acids. CDR3 sequence reads: CASSLAGGADTEAFF. The CDR3 DNA sequence: TGTGCCAGCAGTTTGGCAGGGGGCGCGGACACTGAAGCTTTCTTT.

This chain connects TRBV4-1 to TRBJ2-5; 11 nucleotides line up with TRBD2. The CDR3 has 15 residues. Unmatched junction bases numbered 4, after V lost 2 bases and J lost 5 bases. Germline-derived CDR1 and CDR2 are MGHRA and YSYEKL. The CDR3 DNA is TGCGCCAGCAGCCAAACTAGCGGGGGAATGGAGACCCAGTACTTC. The encoded protein is CASSQTSGGMETQYF.

This rearrangement joins TRBV7-4 to TRBJ2-7; D might be TRBD2 (5 bases). There are 11 residues in the CDR3. The germline V gene has CDR1 SGHVT and CDR2 SQSDAQ. With 8 bases removed from V and 2 bases from J, the gap between germline ends came to 7 bases. CDR3 protein: CASAGPYEQYV. The CDR3, as DNA: TGTGCCAGCGCGGGCCCCTACGAGCAGTACGTC.

This clonotype was seen at least ten times. V usage is TRBV5-4 and J usage is TRBJ2-2, with 10 positions matching TRBD2. J gave up 4 bases and V 9 bases, and 6 bases lay outside the gene matches. Germline V gives CDR1 SGHNT, CDR2 YYREEE (reference sequence). The CDR3 covers 14 residues. DNA of the CDR3: TGTGCCACTGGGTGGACTAGCGGCACCGGGGAGCTGTTTTTT. It codes for CATGWTSGTGELFF.

This clonotype showed up just a few times. The V and J genes are TRBV28 and TRBJ1-6; D ambiguous. The CDR3 is made up of 14 amino acids. Per germline, CDR1 MDHEN and CDR2 SYDVKM. Trimming removed 4 bases from V and 10 bases from J, with 14 bases in between. In nucleotides, the CDR3 is TGTGCCAGCAGTTATGTGGGCGAGAGCTCACCCCTCCACTTT. The encoded protein is CASSYVGESSPLHF.

A single count supports this clonotype. The chain links TRBV19 to TRBJ1-2, with TRBD1 as a possible D gene (5 bases). The CDR3 is 18 residues long. Trimming removed 9 bases from V and 1 base from J, with 27 bases in between. Germline CDR1 LNHDA, CDR2 SQIVND (reference sequence). CDR3 nucleotides: TGTGCCAGCCGACGACCGGGGGATTTGACCGGACATAACTATGGCTACACCTTC. Translation gives CASRRPGDLTGHNYGYTF.

This clonotype qualifies as medium-sized (0.01 to 0.1%). J is TRBJ2-7 and V is TRBV29-1; maybe TRBD2 (6 bases). The CDR3 has 12 amino acids. The V end was cut by 4 bases, the J end by 1 base, with 8 bases between. Per germline, CDR1 SQVTM and CDR2 ANQGSEA. CDR3 sequence (DNA): TGCAGCGTTGGGGGAGGATCCTACGAGCAGTACTTC. Its protein is CSVGGGSYEQYF.

This clonotype is medium-sized (0.01 to 0.1%). V gene TRBV11-2 combines with J gene TRBJ2-3; D not resolved. The CDR3 has 18 residues. With 2 bases removed from V and 0 bases from J, the gap between germline ends came to 18 bases. Germline V gene data show CDR1 as SGHAT and CDR2 as FQNNGV. This chain's CDR3 is CASSLYPLRSTSTDTQYF. The CDR3 DNA follows: TGTGCCAGCAGCTTATATCCCCTAAGAAGTACTAGCACAGATACGCAGTATTTT.

This clonotype was detected many times. The chain is built from TRBV7-9 and TRBJ1-4, with unresolved D. Trimming stripped 5 bases from V and 4 bases from J, with 14 bases between. CDR1 and CDR2 from the germline V gene are SEHNR and FQNEAQ (reference sequence). This CDR3 has 15 residues. The CDR3 region is CASSAFAAGNEKLFF. CDR3 DNA sequence: TGTGCCAGCAGCGCGTTCGCGGCCGGTAATGAAAAACTGTTTTTT.

V is TRBV7-6 and J is TRBJ2-2; D not resolved. The CDR3 is 16 residues long. V was cut by 1 base and J by 7 bases, with 16 bases left in between. Per germline, CDR1 SGHVS and CDR2 FNYEAQ. The CDR3 here is CASSLGDGVGSGELFF. The CDR3, as DNA: TGTGCCAGCAGCTTAGGGGATGGAGTGGGAAGCGGGGAGCTGTTTTTT.

The J gene is TRBJ2-2, the V gene TRBV15; 7 bases map to TRBD1. Per the germline V gene, CDR1 is LNHNV and CDR2 is YYDKDF (reference sequence). Trimming took 6 bases from V and 0 from J; bases not matched to a gene: 7. The CDR3 length is 16 residues. The CDR3 nucleotides read TGTGCCACCAGACCTCAGGGGGTTTCGAACACCGGGGAGCTGTTTTTT. It specifies CATRPQGVSNTGELFF.

The chain combines TRBV15 with TRBJ2-2; D remains unclear. V was shortened by 0 bases and J by 3 bases, with 5 bases between the two germline ends. Germline lookup yields CDR1 LNHNV and CDR2 YYDKDF (reference sequence). The CDR3 is made up of 14 amino acids. CDR3 loop: CATSRDRYTGELFF. As DNA, the CDR3 is TGTGCCACCAGCAGAGACCGTTACACCGGGGAGCTGTTTTTT. Full variable domain (missing parts from reference TRBV15 and TRBJ2-2): DAMVIQNPRYQVTQFGKPVTLSCSQTLNHNVMYWYQQKSSQAPKLLFHYYDKDFNNEADTPDNFQSRRPNTSFCFLDIRSPGLGDTAMYLCATSRDRYTGELFFGEGSRLTVL.